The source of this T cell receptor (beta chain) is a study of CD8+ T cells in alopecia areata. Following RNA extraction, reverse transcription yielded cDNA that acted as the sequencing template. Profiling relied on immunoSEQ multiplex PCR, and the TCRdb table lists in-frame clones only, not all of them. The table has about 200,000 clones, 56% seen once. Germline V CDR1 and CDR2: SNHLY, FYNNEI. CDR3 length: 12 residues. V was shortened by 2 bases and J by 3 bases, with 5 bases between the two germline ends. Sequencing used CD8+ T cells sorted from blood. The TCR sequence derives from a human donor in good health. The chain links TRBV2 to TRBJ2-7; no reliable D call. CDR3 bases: TGTGCCAGCAGTGAAATAAACTACGAGCAGTACTTC. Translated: CASSEINYEQYF.